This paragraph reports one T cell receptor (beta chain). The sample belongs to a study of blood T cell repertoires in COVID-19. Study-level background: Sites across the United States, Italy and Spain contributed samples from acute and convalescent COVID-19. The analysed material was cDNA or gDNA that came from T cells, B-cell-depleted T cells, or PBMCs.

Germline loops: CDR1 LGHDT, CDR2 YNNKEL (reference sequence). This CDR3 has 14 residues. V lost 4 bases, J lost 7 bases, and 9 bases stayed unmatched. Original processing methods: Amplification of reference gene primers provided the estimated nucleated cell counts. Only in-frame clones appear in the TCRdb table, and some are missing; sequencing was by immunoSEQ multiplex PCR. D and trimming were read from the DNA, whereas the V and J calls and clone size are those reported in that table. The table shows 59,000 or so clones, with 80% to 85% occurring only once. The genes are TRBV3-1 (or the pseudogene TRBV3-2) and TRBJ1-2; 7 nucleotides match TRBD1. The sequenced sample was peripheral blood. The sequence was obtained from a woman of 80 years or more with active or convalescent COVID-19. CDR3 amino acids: CASSPDRDSSGYTF. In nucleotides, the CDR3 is TGTGCCAGCAGCCCAGACAGGGATTCGAGTGGCTACACCTTC.